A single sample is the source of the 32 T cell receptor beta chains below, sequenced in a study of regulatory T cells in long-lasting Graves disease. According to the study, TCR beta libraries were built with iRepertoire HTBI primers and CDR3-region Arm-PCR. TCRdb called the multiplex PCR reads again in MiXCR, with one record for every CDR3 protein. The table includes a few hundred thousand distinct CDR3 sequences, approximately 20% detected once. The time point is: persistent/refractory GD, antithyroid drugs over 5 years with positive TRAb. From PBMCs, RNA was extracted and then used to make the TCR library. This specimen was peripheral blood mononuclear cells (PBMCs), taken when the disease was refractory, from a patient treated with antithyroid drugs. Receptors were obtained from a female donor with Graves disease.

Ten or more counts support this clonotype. The CDR3 reads CASSHSDGYTF. The CDR3 DNA reads TGTGCCAGCAGTCACAGTGATGGCTACACCTTC. V usage is TRBV6-1 and J usage is TRBJ1-2; D remains unclear. The germline CDR1 and CDR2 sequences are MNHNS and SASEGT. This CDR3 is 11 amino acids long. The V gene lost 5 bases and the J gene lost 6 bases, with 7 bases spanning the gap.

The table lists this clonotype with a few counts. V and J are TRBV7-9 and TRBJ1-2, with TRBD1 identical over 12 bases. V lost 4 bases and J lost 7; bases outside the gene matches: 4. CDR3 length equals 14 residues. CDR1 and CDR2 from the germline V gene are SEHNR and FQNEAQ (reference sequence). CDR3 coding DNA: TGTGCCAGCAGCTCAGGGGACAGGGGGCTTGGCTACACCTTC. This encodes CASSSGDRGLGYTF.

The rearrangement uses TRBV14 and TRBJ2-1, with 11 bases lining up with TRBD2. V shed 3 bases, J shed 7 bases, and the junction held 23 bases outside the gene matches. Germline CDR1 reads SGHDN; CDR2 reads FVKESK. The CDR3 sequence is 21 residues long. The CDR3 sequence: CASSHPDRATSGSRIKNEQFF. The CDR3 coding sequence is TGTGCCAGCAGCCACCCGGACAGGGCAACTAGCGGGAGCAGGATAAAAAATGAGCAGTTCTTC.

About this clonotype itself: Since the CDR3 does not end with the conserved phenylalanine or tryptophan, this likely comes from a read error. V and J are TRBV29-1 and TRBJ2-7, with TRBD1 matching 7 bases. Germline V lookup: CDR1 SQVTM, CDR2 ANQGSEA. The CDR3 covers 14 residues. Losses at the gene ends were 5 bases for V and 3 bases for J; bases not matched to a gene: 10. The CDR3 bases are TGCAGCGTTCACACAGGGGAGAGTATCTACGAGCAGTACCTC. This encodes CSVHTGESIYEQYL.

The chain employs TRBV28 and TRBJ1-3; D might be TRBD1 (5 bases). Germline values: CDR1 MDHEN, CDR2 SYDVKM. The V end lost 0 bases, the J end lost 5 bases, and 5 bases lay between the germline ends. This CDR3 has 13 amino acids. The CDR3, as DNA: TGTGCCAGCAGTTTATGGGACAGAAACACCATATATTTT. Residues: CASSLWDRNTIYF.

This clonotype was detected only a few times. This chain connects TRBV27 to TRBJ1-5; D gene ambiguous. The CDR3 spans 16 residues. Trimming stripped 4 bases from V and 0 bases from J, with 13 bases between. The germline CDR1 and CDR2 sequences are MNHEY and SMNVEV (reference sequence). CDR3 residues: CASSSHPTDSNQPQHF. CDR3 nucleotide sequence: TGTGCCAGCAGTTCACACCCGACGGATAGCAATCAGCCCCAGCATTTT.

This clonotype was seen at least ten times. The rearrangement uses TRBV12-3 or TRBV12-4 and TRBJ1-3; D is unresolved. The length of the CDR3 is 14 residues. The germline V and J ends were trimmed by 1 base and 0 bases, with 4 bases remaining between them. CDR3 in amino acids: CASSLGLSGNTIYF. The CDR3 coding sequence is TGTGCCAGCAGTTTAGGCCTCTCTGGAAACACCATATATTTT.

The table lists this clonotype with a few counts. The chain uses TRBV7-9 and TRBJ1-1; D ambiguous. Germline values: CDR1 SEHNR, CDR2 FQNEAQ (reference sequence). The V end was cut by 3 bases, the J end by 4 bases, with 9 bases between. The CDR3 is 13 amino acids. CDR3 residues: CASSFRDVTEAFF. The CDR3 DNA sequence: TGTGCCAGCAGCTTCCGGGATGTCACTGAAGCTTTCTTT.

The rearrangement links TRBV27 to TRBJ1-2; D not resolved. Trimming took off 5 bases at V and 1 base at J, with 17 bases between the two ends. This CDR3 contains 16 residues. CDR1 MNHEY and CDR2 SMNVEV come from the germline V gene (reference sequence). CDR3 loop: CASSPTAPVGNYGYTF. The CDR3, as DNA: TGTGCCAGCAGTCCGACCGCGCCCGTGGGTAACTATGGCTACACCTTC.

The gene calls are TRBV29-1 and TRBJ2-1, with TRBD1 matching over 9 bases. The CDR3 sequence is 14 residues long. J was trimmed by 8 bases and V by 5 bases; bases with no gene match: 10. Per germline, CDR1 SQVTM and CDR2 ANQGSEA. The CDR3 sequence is CSVQTGTGFHEQFF. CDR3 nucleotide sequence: TGCAGCGTTCAAACCGGGACAGGGTTCCATGAGCAGTTCTTC.

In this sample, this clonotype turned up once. The CDR3 coding sequence is TGTGCCAGCAGCCCAGACGGGAGGGTCTATGAGCAGTACTTC. It encodes CASSPDGRVYEQYF. The chain joins TRBV5-6 to TRBJ2-5; 8 bases are a match to TRBD2. The CDR3 totals 14 residues. Trimming took 4 bases from V and 11 from J; bases not matched to a gene: 13. Germline V gene data show CDR1 as SGHDT and CDR2 as YYEEEE.

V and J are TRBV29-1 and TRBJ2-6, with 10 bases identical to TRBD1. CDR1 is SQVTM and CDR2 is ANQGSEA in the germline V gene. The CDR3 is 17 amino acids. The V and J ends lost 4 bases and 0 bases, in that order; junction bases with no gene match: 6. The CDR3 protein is CSVAQGQGISGANVLTF. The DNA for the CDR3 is TGCAGCGTTGCCCAGGGACAGGGGATCTCTGGGGCCAACGTCCTGACTTTC.

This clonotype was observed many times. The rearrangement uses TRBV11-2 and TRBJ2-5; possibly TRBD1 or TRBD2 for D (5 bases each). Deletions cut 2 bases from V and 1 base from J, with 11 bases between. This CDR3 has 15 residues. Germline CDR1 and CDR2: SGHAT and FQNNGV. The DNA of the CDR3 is TGTGCCAGCAGCTTACAACCGGGACCCCAAGAGACCCAGTACTTC. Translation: CASSLQPGPQETQYF. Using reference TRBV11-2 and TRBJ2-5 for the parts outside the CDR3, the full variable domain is EAGVAQSPRYKIIEKRQSVAFWCNPISGHATLYWYQQILGQGPKLLIQFQNNGVVDDSQLPKDRFSAERLKGVDSTLKIQPAKLEDSAVYLCASSLQPGPQETQYFGPGTRLLVL.

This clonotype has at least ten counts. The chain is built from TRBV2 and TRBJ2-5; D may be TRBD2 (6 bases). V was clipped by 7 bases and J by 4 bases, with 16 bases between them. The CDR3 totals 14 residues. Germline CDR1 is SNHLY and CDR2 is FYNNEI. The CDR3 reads CASNVGGAIETQYF. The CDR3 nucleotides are TGTGCCAGCAATGTCGGAGGGGCCATAGAGACCCAGTACTTC.

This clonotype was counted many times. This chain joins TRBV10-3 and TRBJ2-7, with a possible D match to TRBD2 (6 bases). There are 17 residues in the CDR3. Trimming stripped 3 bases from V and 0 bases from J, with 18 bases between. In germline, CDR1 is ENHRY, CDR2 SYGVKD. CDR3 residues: CAISDTPGLDTSYEQYF. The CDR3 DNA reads TGTGCCATCAGTGACACTCCGGGACTCGATACCTCCTACGAGCAGTACTTC.

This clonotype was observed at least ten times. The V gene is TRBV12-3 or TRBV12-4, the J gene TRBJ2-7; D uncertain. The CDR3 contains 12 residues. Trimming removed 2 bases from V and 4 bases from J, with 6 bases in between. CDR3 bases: TGTGCCAGCAGTTTATCAGCTTACGAGCAGTACTTC. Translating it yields CASSLSAYEQYF.

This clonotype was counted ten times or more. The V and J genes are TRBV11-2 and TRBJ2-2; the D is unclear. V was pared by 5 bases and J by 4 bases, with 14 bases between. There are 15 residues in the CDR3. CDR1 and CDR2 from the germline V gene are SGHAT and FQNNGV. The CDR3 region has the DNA TGTGCCAGCAGCCTACACCCGGGTGGCACCGGGGAGCTGTTTTTT. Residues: CASSLHPGGTGELFF.

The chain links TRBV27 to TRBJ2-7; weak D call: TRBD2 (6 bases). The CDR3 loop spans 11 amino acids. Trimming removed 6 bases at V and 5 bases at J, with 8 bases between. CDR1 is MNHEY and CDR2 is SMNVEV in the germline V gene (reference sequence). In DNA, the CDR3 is TGTGCCAGCAGAGGAGGGGACGAGCAGTACTTC. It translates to CASRGGDEQYF.

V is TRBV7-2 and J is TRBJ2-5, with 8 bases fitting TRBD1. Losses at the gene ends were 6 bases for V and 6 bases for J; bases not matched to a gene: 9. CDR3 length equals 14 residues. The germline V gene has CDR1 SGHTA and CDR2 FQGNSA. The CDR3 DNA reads TGTGCCAGCAGTCCCTCGACAGGGGTGAAGACCCAGTACTTC. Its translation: CASSPSTGVKTQYF.

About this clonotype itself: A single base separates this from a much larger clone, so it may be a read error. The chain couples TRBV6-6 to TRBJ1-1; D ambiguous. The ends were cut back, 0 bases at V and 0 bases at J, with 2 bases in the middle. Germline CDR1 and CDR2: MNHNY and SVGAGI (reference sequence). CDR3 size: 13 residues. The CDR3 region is CASSYSVNTEAFF. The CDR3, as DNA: TGTGCCAGCAGTTACTCGGTGAACACTGAAGCTTTCTTT.

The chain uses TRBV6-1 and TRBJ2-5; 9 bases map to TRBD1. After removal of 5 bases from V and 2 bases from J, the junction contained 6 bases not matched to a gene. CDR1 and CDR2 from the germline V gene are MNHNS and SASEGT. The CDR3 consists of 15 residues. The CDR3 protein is CASSRPGTGQETQYF. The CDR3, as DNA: TGTGCCAGCAGTCGTCCCGGGACAGGGCAAGAGACCCAGTACTTC.

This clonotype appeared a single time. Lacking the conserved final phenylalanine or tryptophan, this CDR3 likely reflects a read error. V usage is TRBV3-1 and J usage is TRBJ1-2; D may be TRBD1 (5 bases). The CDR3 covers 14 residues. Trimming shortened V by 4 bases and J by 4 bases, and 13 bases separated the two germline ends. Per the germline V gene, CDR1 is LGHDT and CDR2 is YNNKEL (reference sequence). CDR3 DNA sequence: TGTGCCAGCAGCCGCAAATTAGACAGCTATGGCTACACCTCC. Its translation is CASSRKLDSYGYTS.

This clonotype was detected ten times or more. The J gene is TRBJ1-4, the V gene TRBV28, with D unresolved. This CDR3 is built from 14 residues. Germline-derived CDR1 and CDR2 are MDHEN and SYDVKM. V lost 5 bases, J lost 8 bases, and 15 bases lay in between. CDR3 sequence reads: CASSADRGFEKLFF. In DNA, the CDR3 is TGTGCCAGCAGTGCCGACCGGGGATTCGAAAAACTGTTTTTT.

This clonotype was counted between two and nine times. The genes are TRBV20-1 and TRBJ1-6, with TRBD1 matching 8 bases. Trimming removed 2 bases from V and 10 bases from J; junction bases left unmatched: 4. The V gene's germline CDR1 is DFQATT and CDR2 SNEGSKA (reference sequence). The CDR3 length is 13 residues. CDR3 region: CSARSRGRSPLHF. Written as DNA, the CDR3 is TGCAGTGCTAGAAGCAGGGGGCGATCACCCCTCCACTTT.

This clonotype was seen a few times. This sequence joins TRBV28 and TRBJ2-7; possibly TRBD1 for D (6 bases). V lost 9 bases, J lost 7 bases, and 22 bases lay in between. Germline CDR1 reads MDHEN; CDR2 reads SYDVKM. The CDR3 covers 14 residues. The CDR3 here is CASCPGTSLWEQYF. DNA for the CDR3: TGTGCCAGTTGCCCCGGGACAAGCCTCTGGGAGCAGTACTTC.

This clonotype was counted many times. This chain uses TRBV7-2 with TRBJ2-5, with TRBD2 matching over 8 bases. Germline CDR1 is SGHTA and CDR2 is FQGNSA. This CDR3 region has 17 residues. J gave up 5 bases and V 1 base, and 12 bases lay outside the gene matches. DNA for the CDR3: TGTGCCAGCAGCTTAGGTCGACTCCCGGGAGGGGGGGAGACCCAGTACTTC. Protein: CASSLGRLPGGGETQYF.

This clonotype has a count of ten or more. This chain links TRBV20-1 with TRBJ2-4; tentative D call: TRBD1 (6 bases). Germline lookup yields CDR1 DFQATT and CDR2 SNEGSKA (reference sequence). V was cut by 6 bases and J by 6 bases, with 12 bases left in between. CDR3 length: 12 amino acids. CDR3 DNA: TGCAGTGCGAGCAGGGGTGGAAACATTCAGTACTTC. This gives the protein CSASRGGNIQYF.

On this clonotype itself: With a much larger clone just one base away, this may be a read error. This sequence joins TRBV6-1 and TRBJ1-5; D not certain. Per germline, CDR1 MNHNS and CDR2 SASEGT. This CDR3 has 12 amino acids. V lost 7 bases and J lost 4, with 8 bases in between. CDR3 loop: CASKAGNQPQHF. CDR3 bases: TGTGCCAGCAAGGCGGGGAATCAGCCCCAGCATTTT.

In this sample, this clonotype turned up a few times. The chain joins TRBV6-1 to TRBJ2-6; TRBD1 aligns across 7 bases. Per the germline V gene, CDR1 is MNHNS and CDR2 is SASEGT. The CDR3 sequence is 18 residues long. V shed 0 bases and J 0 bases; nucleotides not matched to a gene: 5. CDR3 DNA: TGTGCCAGCAGTGAAGCCCCCGAGGGGGCCTCTGGGGCCAACGTCCTGACTTTC. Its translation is CASSEAPEGASGANVLTF.

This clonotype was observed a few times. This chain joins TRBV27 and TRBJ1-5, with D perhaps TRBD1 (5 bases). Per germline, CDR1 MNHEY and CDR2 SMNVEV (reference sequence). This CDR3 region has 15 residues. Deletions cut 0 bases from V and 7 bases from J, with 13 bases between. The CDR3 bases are TGTGCCAGCAGTTTATCGGCGGGGGGGGGGCAGCCCCAGCATTTT. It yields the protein CASSLSAGGGQPQHF.

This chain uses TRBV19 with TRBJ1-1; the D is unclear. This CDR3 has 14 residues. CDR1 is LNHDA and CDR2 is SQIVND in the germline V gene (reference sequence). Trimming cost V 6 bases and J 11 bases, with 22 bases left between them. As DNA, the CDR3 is TGTGCCAGTAGGGAGGACGGCACAAGGGAGAAGGCTTTCTTT. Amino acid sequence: CASREDGTREKAFF. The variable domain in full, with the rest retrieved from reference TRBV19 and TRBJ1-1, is DGGITQSPKYLFRKEGQNVTLSCEQNLNHDAMYWYRQDPGQGLRLIYYSQIVNDFQKGDIAEGYSVSREKKESFPLTVTSAQKNPTAFYLCASREDGTREKAFFGQGTRLTVV.

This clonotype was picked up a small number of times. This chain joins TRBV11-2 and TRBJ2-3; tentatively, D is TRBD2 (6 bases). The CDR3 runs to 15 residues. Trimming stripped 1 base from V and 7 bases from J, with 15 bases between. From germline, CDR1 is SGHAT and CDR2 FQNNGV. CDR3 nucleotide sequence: TGTGCCAGCAGCTTAGGAGCGGGTTCCTTTTATACGCAGTATTTT. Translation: CASSLGAGSFYTQYF.